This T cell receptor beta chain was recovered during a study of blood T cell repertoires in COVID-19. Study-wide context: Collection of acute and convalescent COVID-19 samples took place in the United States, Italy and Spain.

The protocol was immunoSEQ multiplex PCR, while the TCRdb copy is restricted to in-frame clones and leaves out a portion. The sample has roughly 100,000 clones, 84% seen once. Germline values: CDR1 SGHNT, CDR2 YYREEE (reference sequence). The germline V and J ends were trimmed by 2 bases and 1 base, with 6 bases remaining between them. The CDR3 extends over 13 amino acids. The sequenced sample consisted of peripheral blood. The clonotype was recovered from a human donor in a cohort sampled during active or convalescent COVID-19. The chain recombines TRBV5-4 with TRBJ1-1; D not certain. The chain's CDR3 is CASSFTANTEAFF. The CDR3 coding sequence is TGTGCCAGCAGCTTTACAGCGAACACTGAAGCTTTCTTT.